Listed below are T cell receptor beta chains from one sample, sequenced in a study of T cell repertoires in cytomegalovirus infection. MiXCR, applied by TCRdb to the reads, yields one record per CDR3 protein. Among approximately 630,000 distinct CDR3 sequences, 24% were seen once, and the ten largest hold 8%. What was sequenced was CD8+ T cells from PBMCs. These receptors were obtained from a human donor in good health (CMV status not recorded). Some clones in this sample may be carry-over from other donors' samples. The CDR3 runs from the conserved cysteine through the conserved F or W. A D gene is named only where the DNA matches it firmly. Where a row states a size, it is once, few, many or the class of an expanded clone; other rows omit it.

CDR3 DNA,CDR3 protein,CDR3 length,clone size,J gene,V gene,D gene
TGTGCCGTAAGGACCGGGACAGAGTCCCACGAGCAGTACTTC,CAVRTGTESHEQYF,14,few,TRBJ2-7,TRBV10-3,TRBD1
TGTGCCAGCAGCGCAGGGTCTGGGGCCAACGTCCTGACTTTC,CASSAGSGANVLTF,14,-,TRBJ2-6,TRBV25-1,-
TGTGCCAGTTCGGGACTAGGGAGAGTCCAAGAGACCCAGTACTTC,CASSGLGRVQETQYF,15,many,TRBJ2-5,TRBV7-2,TRBD2
TGTGCCAGCAGTTTATCTGTTTACAGGGCAGAGACCCAGTACTTC,CASSLSVYRAETQYF,15,-,TRBJ2-5,TRBV28,-
TGTTCCAGCAGTTTAATCGACCCGGGGGCGGATGAAAAACTGTTTTTT,CSSSLIDPGADEKLFF,16,-,TRBJ1-4,TRBV12-3/TRBV12-4,-
TGCAGCGTTCTCAGCAATGAGCAGTTCTTC,CSVLSNEQFF,10,-,TRBJ2-1,TRBV29-1,-
TGTGCCAGCACTTCTCGGCGGGGAAGCGATGAGCAGTTCTTC,CASTSRRGSDEQFF,14,-,TRBJ2-1,TRBV28,-
TGTGCCAGCAGTTTACCCCTGGGGGGAGTATGGAGCATTCAGTACTTC,CASSLPLGGVWSIQYF,16,few,TRBJ2-4,TRBV28,-
TGTGCCAGCAGCCTAGGACTAGCGGGGGCCCAATTCACCGGGGAGCTGTTTTTT,CASSLGLAGAQFTGELFF,18,many,TRBJ2-2,TRBV7-6,TRBD2
TGTGCCAGCAGCACTGGGACTAGCGGTCCCTTCTGGGAGACCCAGTACTTC,CASSTGTSGPFWETQYF,17,-,TRBJ2-5,TRBV28,TRBD2
TGTGCCAGCAGCTCTTCAGGGGGCTGGACCGGGGAGCTGTTTTTT,CASSSSGGWTGELFF,15,-,TRBJ2-2,TRBV11-1,TRBD1
TGCAGTGCTAGAGTACCCGGGTATGTCCTGAACACCGGGGAGCTGTTTTTT,CSARVPGYVLNTGELFF,17,few,TRBJ2-2,TRBV20-1,-
TGTGCCAGCACCAGGAACTACAATGAGCAGTTCTTC,CASTRNYNEQFF,12,-,TRBJ2-1,TRBV6-2/TRBV6-3,-
TGTGCCAGCAGATCCGGGACAGGGAGATACACCGGGGAGCTGTTTTTT,CASRSGTGRYTGELFF,16,few,TRBJ2-2,TRBV12-3/TRBV12-4,TRBD1
TGTGCCAGCAGCTCCCTACTAGCGGGGGTGATCTACAATGAGCAGTTCTTC,CASSSLLAGVIYNEQFF,17,few,TRBJ2-1,TRBV7-9,TRBD2
TGTGCTAGTGGTGGGACAGACCGACAAGAGACCCAGTACTTC,CASGGTDRQETQYF,14,many,TRBJ2-5,TRBV12-5,TRBD1